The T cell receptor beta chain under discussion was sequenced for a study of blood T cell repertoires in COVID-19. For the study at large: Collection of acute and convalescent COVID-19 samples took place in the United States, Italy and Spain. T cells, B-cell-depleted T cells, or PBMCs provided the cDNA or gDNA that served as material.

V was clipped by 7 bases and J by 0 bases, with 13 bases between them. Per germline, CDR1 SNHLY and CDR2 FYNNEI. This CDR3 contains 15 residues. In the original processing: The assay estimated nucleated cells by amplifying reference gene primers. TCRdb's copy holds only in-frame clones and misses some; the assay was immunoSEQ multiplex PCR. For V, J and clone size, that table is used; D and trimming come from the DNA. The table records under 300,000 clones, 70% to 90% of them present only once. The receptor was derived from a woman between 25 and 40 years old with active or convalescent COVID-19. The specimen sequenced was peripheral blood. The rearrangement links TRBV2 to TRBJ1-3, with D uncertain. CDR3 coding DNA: TGTGCCAGCACCCGAGAAGCTAGCTCTGGAAACACCATATATTTT. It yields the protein CASTREASSGNTIYF.